This T cell receptor (beta chain) was observed in a study of cytomegalovirus exposure and HLA in healthy donors. The PCR made use of 60 Vbeta and 13 Jbeta primers. Sequencing was performed with immunoSEQ multiplex PCR; in TCRdb, only in-frame clones are kept and a portion is missing. This sample yields 110,000 or so clones, of which approximately 77% are seen a single time; 4% to 5% belongs to the top ten. The length of the CDR3 is 15 residues. Germline CDR1 MNHNY, CDR2 SVGAGI (reference sequence). Losses at the gene ends were 6 bases for V and 2 bases for J; bases not matched to a gene: 8. Sequencing was performed on PBMCs. The chain combines TRBV6-6 with TRBJ2-7; 9 bases agree with TRBD1. This receptor was identified in a man aged 45-65 years in good health and CMV-seropositive. CDR3 sequence reads: CASRDRQGGPYEQYF. In DNA form, the CDR3 reads TGTGCCAGCAGGGACCGACAGGGGGGTCCCTACGAGCAGTACTTC.